One TCR beta chain is described in this entry. The data derive from a study of shared T cell receptors in the human thymus. In germline, CDR1 is MNHEY, CDR2 SMNVEV (reference sequence). CDR3 length: 14 amino acids. With V trimmed by 5 bases and J by 1 base, 1 base remained unmatched. The data were produced by immunoSEQ multiplex PCR, yet TCRdb's version contains in-frame clones alone and is incomplete. The sample shows about 660,000 clones, around nine tenths of them seen only once. These data were also filed under a second study, of human thymus T cells.

The sequence was obtained from a boy younger than two with a congenital heart defect. This sequence joins TRBV27 and TRBJ2-7; TRBD2 aligns across 11 bases. Sequences were obtained from thymocytes. CDR3 protein: CASSTSGSSYEQYF. The CDR3 bases are TGTGCCAGCAGTACTAGCGGGAGTTCCTACGAGCAGTACTTC.